Below, one T cell receptor beta chain is given with its context. Its target is unknown. These data belong to a study of siplizumab effects on memory and regulatory T cells. Each sample yielded roughly 9.3 x 10^4 assayed TCR templates. Here immunoSEQ multiplex PCR was the method, and the copy in TCRdb shows in-frame clones only, minus some. This sample has under 140,000 clones, with roughly 92% found just once. The study, taken as a whole, reports: Siplizumab caused a significant drop in alloreactive sequences traceable to unstimulated CD4+ memory cells. The alloresponse seemed to draw substantially on naive T cells, which appeared more diverse than memory cells.

The CDR3 length is 13 residues. Germline CDR1 reads KGHSH; CDR2 reads LQKENI. V shed 7 bases and J shed 6 bases, with 12 bases lying between them. The sample consisted of CD4+ T cells sorted from blood. V and J are TRBV18 and TRBJ2-2, with a weak D call TRBD1 (6 bases). This receptor was identified in a human donor in good health. This CDR3 reads CASFTGNPGELFF. CDR3 nucleotide sequence: TGTGCCAGCTTTACAGGGAATCCCGGGGAGCTGTTTTTT.